A single sample is the source of the 28 T cell receptor beta chains below, sequenced in a study of T-cell memory formation after mild COVID-19. TCRdb analysed the 5' RACE reads with MiXCR anew, one entry per CDR3 protein. Here the sample spans approximately 580,000 distinct CDR3 sequences, about a fifth being singletons. The source material was PBMCs or a T cell subset sorted from them (not recorded which). These receptors originate from an adult woman who had mild COVID-19 (a few samples of this study predate the infection). Cell type and time point are not known.

This clonotype was observed a handful of times. The rearrangement links TRBV7-9 to TRBJ2-1; D is uncertain. The CDR3 has 13 residues. Germline CDR1 reads SEHNR; CDR2 reads FQNEAQ (reference sequence). Trimming removed 0 bases from V and 8 bases from J, with 8 bases in between. In DNA form, the CDR3 reads TGTGCCAGCAGCTTAGCAGTGACCGATGAGCAGTTCTTC. Amino acid sequence: CASSLAVTDEQFF.

This rearrangement joins TRBV12-3 or TRBV12-4 to TRBJ2-1, with 12 bases that match TRBD2. V dropped 2 bases and J dropped 0; count of bases not matched to a gene: 2. The CDR3 runs to 17 residues. The CDR3 nucleotides are TGTGCCAGCAGTTTACCTAGCGGGAGGGGCTCCTACAATGAGCAGTTCTTC. Translation gives CASSLPSGRGSYNEQFF.

The chain recombines TRBV7-2 with TRBJ2-1; 8 bases are shared with TRBD2. The V gene's germline CDR1 is SGHTA and CDR2 FQGNSA. This CDR3 comprises 16 residues. J gave up 7 bases and V 3 bases, and 11 bases lay outside the gene matches. CDR3 nucleotide sequence: TGTGCCAGCAGCTTGACGGCTAGCGGGCCGAGGAATGAGCAGTTCTTC. Translation gives CASSLTASGPRNEQFF.

This clonotype was observed at least ten times. V and J are TRBV5-6 and TRBJ2-3; D is undetermined. This CDR3 is 12 amino acids long. Germline CDR1 reads SGHDT; CDR2 reads YYEEEE. Trimming left V 4 bases short and J 6 bases short, with 9 bases between. The CDR3 sequence is CASSPRSDTQYF. For the CDR3, the DNA is TGTGCCAGCAGCCCTCGAAGCGATACGCAGTATTTT.

This clonotype was found a few times. The V gene is TRBV5-1, the J gene TRBJ1-1; tentatively, D is TRBD1 (6 bases). The CDR3 has 13 residues. V was pared by 6 bases and J by 4 bases, with 13 bases between. CDR1 SGHRS and CDR2 YFSETQ come from the germline V gene. As DNA, the CDR3 is TGCGCCAGCAACGAAAGGGGGTCCACTGAAGCTTTCTTT. As protein: CASNERGSTEAFF.

The genes are TRBV15 and TRBJ2-3; D remains unclear. CDR1 and CDR2 from the germline V gene are LNHNV and YYDKDF (reference sequence). Trimming pared 7 bases from V and 0 bases from J, leaving 14 bases between. The CDR3 sequence is 15 residues long. This chain's CDR3 is CATTHRVSSTDTQYF. CDR3 DNA sequence: TGTGCCACCACCCACAGAGTCTCTAGCACAGATACGCAGTATTTT.

This chain links TRBV24-1 with TRBJ2-7; no clear D gene. This CDR3 region has 10 residues. The V gene lost 5 bases and the J gene lost 3 bases, with 1 base spanning the gap. Germline V lookup: CDR1 KGHDR, CDR2 SFDVKD. The CDR3 DNA is TGTGCCACCAGTGTCTACGAGCAGTACTTC. Protein product: CATSVYEQYF.

This clonotype showed up just a few times. CDR3 amino acids: CASSSLTGYEQYF. In DNA form, the CDR3 reads TGTGCCAGCAGCTCCCTCACGGGCTACGAGCAGTACTTC. The chain carries TRBV5-5 and TRBJ2-7; D is undetermined. The CDR3 has 13 residues. The V end lost 3 bases, the J end lost 3 bases, and 10 bases lay between the germline ends. CDR1 is SGHKS, CDR2 YYEKEE, per germline (reference sequence).

This clonotype was counted only a few times. The chain uses TRBV5-1 and TRBJ2-2; perhaps TRBD1 as D (6 bases). Germline V gene data show CDR1 as SGHRS and CDR2 as YFSETQ. The V end lost 6 bases, the J end lost 6 bases, and 9 bases lay between the germline ends. The CDR3 runs to 12 residues. The CDR3 is CASTRTAGELFF. CDR3 nucleotide sequence: TGCGCCAGCACTCGGACAGCCGGGGAGCTGTTTTTT.

The chain carries TRBV9 and TRBJ2-6; D gene ambiguous. The CDR3 runs 19 residues. The germline V gene has CDR1 SGDLS and CDR2 YYNGEE. V was shortened by 2 bases and J by 0 bases, with 18 bases between the two germline ends. The CDR3 protein is CASSVLFSGIPSGANVLTF. The CDR3 DNA reads as TGTGCCAGCAGCGTTTTATTCTCTGGGATCCCCTCTGGGGCCAACGTCCTGACTTTC.

The V gene is TRBV5-4, the J gene TRBJ1-3; 11 bases are a match to TRBD1. The CDR3 spans 18 residues. J lost 0 bases, V lost 4 bases, and 9 bases had no gene match. Germline CDR1 SGHNT, CDR2 YYREEE (reference sequence). The CDR3 spells CASSRGTGGRSSGNTIYF. Written as DNA, the CDR3 is TGTGCCAGCAGCCGTGGGACAGGGGGTAGAAGCTCTGGAAACACCATATATTTT.

This clonotype has just a few counts. The chain carries TRBV5-1 and TRBJ2-3; unclear D gene. The CDR3 is 14 amino acids. The V and J ends lost 8 bases and 4 bases respectively, with 17 bases between them. Germline V CDR1 and CDR2: SGHRS, YFSETQ. CDR3 DNA: TGCGCCAGTAGGGCGATTCCCTCCTCAGATACGCAGTATTTT. Its translation: CASRAIPSSDTQYF.

This clonotype was counted a few times. V and J are TRBV12-3 or TRBV12-4 and TRBJ2-1; 10 bases map to TRBD1. The CDR3 sequence is 12 residues long. V shed 7 bases, J shed 9 bases, and the junction held 3 bases outside the gene matches. The CDR3 region is CASTRTGGEQFF. The CDR3 DNA is TGTGCCAGCACCAGGACAGGGGGTGAGCAGTTCTTC.

This clonotype was detected a few times. CDR3 region: CSVGIQGYTGELFF. The CDR3 region has the DNA TGCAGCGTTGGGATACAGGGGTACACCGGGGAGCTGTTTTTT. This chain joins TRBV29-1 and TRBJ2-2, with 7 bases that match TRBD1. This CDR3 is 14 amino acids long. Trimming removed 4 bases from V and 3 bases from J; junction bases left unmatched: 5. Germline CDR1 SQVTM, CDR2 ANQGSEA.

The rearrangement links TRBV12-3 or TRBV12-4 to TRBJ1-1; D remains ambiguous. This CDR3 region has 13 residues. V was clipped by 8 bases and J by 6 bases, with 16 bases between them. The CDR3 DNA is TGTGCCAGCCAAGCGCTGGGGATCCCTGAAGCTTTCTTT. Amino acid sequence: CASQALGIPEAFF.

This rearrangement joins TRBV20-1 to TRBJ2-3, with D possibly being TRBD2 (5 bases). The germline gives CDR1 DFQATT, CDR2 SNEGSKA (reference sequence). The CDR3 loop spans 16 amino acids. Trimming left V 0 bases short and J 2 bases short, with 15 bases between. For the CDR3, the DNA is TGCAGTGCTAGAGATAGGAACGGGGTGCACACAGATACGCAGTATTTT. Encoded protein: CSARDRNGVHTDTQYF.

The table lists this clonotype with a few counts. The V gene is TRBV7-3, the J gene TRBJ2-2; 7 positions agree with TRBD1. V shed 5 bases, J shed 6 bases, and the junction held 6 bases outside the gene matches. The CDR3 is 14 residues long. CDR1 SGHTA and CDR2 FQGTGA come from the germline V gene. The CDR3 DNA reads TGTGCCAGCAGCGGAGACAGGGTAGCCGGGGAGCTGTTTTTT. Translated: CASSGDRVAGELFF.

In its sample, this clonotype was seen a few times. This CDR3 is CASSQAAKGNEQFF. Here the CDR3 DNA reads TGTGCCAGCAGCCAAGCGGCCAAAGGCAATGAGCAGTTCTTC. The V gene is TRBV3-1, the J gene TRBJ2-1, with D unresolved. CDR1 is LGHDT, CDR2 YNNKEL, per germline (reference sequence). Trimming shortened V by 1 base and J by 6 bases, and 10 bases separated the two germline ends. CDR3 length equals 14 residues.

This clonotype was observed a few times. This rearrangement joins TRBV27 to TRBJ2-7; D might be TRBD2 (5 bases). The germline V gene encodes CDR1 MNHEY and CDR2 SMNVEV (reference sequence). Trimming took 4 bases from V and 2 from J, leaving 9 bases between them. The length of the CDR3 is 13 residues. In DNA form, the CDR3 reads TGTGCCAGCAGTTCCTCCGGGGCCTACGAGCAGTACTTC. Its protein product is CASSSSGAYEQYF.

The V and J genes are TRBV7-9 and TRBJ2-1; 9 positions agree with TRBD1. Germline CDR1 and CDR2: SEHNR and FQNEAQ (reference sequence). This CDR3 spans 15 amino acids. V trimming: 7 bases; J trimming: 7 bases; junction bases outside the gene matches: 11. The CDR3 sequence is CASIYTGGAGNEQFF. The CDR3 nucleotides are TGTGCCAGCATTTACACAGGGGGCGCGGGTAATGAGCAGTTCTTC.

This clonotype has only a few counts. V usage is TRBV19 and J usage is TRBJ1-5; D gene unclear. The CDR3 is 15 amino acids. V lost 3 bases and J 6 bases, leaving 15 bases between the germline ends. The germline V gene has CDR1 LNHDA and CDR2 SQIVND (reference sequence). The CDR3 sequence is CASSMVVLSGQPQHF. CDR3 bases: TGTGCCAGTAGTATGGTCGTCCTGAGCGGTCAGCCCCAGCATTTT.

The chain carries TRBV11-3 and TRBJ2-5; 10 nucleotides line up with TRBD1. V lost 0 bases to trimming and J lost 3 bases; unmatched junction nucleotides: 4. This CDR3 has 16 residues. Per germline, CDR1 SGHNT and CDR2 YENEEA. The CDR3 region has the DNA TGTGCCAGCAGCTTAGATATGACAGGGGGCAAAGAGACCCAGTACTTC. Amino acids: CASSLDMTGGKETQYF.

There are many counts of this clonotype. This sequence joins TRBV20-1 and TRBJ2-3; D is unclear. The germline CDR1 and CDR2 sequences are DFQATT and SNEGSKA (reference sequence). V shed 1 base and J shed 1 base, with 3 bases lying between them. This CDR3 comprises 12 residues. The CDR3 DNA reads as TGCAGTGCTAGAGGAGGCACAGATACGCAGTATTTT. It codes for CSARGGTDTQYF.

V is TRBV6-5 and J is TRBJ2-1; a possible D gene is TRBD2 (6 bases). The CDR3 has 14 amino acids. The germline V gene encodes CDR1 MNHEY and CDR2 SVGAGI. The ends were cut back, 7 bases at V and 1 base at J, with 11 bases in the middle. This CDR3 reads CASTTRGSYNEQFF. For the CDR3, the DNA is TGTGCCAGCACCACTCGGGGGTCCTACAATGAGCAGTTCTTC.

This clonotype was seen a handful of times. This rearrangement joins TRBV13 to TRBJ1-3, with D unclear. The CDR3 has 15 amino acids. V was clipped by 6 bases and J by 0 bases, with 12 bases between them. CDR1 and CDR2 (germline): PRHDT, FYEKMQ (reference sequence). The CDR3 region is CASSRDRFSGNTIYF. CDR3 bases: TGTGCCAGCAGTCGAGACCGATTCTCTGGAAACACCATATATTTT.

This clonotype has more than one count but fewer than ten. This chain connects TRBV6-5 to TRBJ2-3; a weak D match, TRBD1 (6 bases). The CDR3 has 16 amino acids. Germline lookup yields CDR1 MNHEY and CDR2 SVGAGI. V lost 0 bases, J lost 0 bases, and 10 bases lay in between. The CDR3 DNA sequence: TGTGCCAGCAGTTACTCAGGGGGACGGAGCACAGATACGCAGTATTTT. Protein product: CASSYSGGRSTDTQYF.

V gene TRBV7-6 combines with J gene TRBJ2-1, with a tentative D call TRBD1 (6 bases). CDR1 is SGHVS, CDR2 FNYEAQ, per germline. V gave up 4 bases and J gave up 11 bases, with 12 bases separating them. The CDR3 consists of 12 residues. CDR3 bases: TGTGCCAGCAGCTATACCGGGACACAGCAGTTCTTC. Translating it yields CASSYTGTQQFF.

CDR3 residues: CASSAGYTEAFF. The CDR3, as DNA: TGTGCCAGCAGCGCAGGGTACACTGAAGCTTTCTTT. The chain couples TRBV7-9 to TRBJ1-1; tentative D call: TRBD1 (5 bases). V lost 5 bases to trimming and J lost 3 bases, with 7 bases between them. This CDR3 has 12 residues. Germline CDR1 reads SEHNR; CDR2 reads FQNEAQ (reference sequence).